This TCR beta chain was captured by sequencing in a study of blood T cell repertoires in COVID-19. Trimming removed 1 base at V and 4 bases at J, with 7 bases between. This CDR3 has 14 amino acids. The V gene's germline CDR1 is SGHDN and CDR2 FVKESK. Here immunoSEQ multiplex PCR was the method, and the copy in TCRdb shows in-frame clones only, minus some. This sample has about 200,000 clones, with about 88% found just once. The rearrangement joins TRBV14 to TRBJ2-2; D uncertain. This sequence was found in a man over 45 with COVID-19, enrolled during active disease. Sequencing was done on a sample of peripheral blood. The CDR3: CASSQASFTGELFF. CDR3 DNA sequence: TGTGCCAGCAGCCAAGCTAGTTTCACCGGGGAGCTGTTTTTT.